This T cell receptor beta chain came from a study of T cells after yellow fever vaccination. Findings and caveats of the study: Abundant clonotypes from the bulk population could have been carried over as contaminants into FACS-sorted repertoires. The booster saw the reappearance of most primary-vaccination clones (roughly 96% CD4, less than 90% CD8).

This clonotype occurred a few times. Its matching antigen is unknown. TCRdb re-analysed the 5' RACE reads in MiXCR, keeping a single row per CDR3 protein. The profile shows more than 95,000 distinct CDR3 sequences, 6% to 8% of them singletons. Trimming removed 6 bases at V and 4 bases at J, with 15 bases between. The CDR3 totals 14 residues. The V gene's germline CDR1 is SEHNR and CDR2 FQNEAQ (reference sequence). This sample comprised CD4+ T cells sorted from PBMCs, obtained approximately 11 days after the first yellow fever vaccination. The TCR comes from a man younger than 35 who received the YFV17D yellow fever vaccine. V and J are TRBV7-9 and TRBJ2-5; D is possibly TRBD1 (5 bases). DNA of the CDR3: TGTGCCAGCAGTCCCCAGGGTGGACGAGAGACCCAGTACTTC. The encoded protein is CASSPQGGRETQYF.